Listed below are T cell receptor beta chains from one sample, sequenced in a study of T cells in Graves' hyperthyroidism and ophthalmopathy. TCRdb independently ran MiXCR on the multiplex PCR reads; one entry per CDR3 protein. The profile shows 690,000 or so distinct CDR3 sequences, around 19% of them singletons. Specimen: blood. The receptors derive from a woman aged 45-65 years with Graves' hyperthyroidism that later progressed to Graves' ophthalmopathy. Each CDR3 is given with its conserved first and last residue. D genes are given only for firm matches. A row's size may be missing; if present it is once, few, many or a size class.

J gene	D gene	clone size	V gene	CDR3 protein	CDR3 DNA
TRBJ1-1	NA	NA	TRBV10-2	CASSELDYTEAFF	TGCGCCAGCAGTGAGTTGGATTACACTGAAGCTTTCTTT
TRBJ2-5	NA	NA	TRBV20-1	CSARDSLLASETQYF	TGCAGTGCTAGAGATAGCTTACTAGCTTCCGAGACCCAGTACTTC
TRBJ1-4	TRBD1	many	TRBV3-1	CASSPGQGATNEKLFF	TGTGCCAGCAGCCCGGGACAGGGGGCAACTAATGAAAAACTGTTTTTT
TRBJ1-2	NA	NA	TRBV27	CASSTWTNNGYTF	TGTGCCAGCAGTACTTGGACAAATAATGGCTACACCTTC
TRBJ1-1	NA	once	TRBV7-9	CASSEEFGGPRAFF	TGTGCCAGCAGCGAAGAATTCGGGGGGCCGAGAGCTTTCTTT
TRBJ1-5	NA	many	TRBV3-1	CASSPRLPPQGNQPQHF	TGTGCCAGCAGCCCTAGGTTGCCCCCCCAGGGCAATCAGCCCCAGCATTTT
TRBJ1-2	TRBD1	many	TRBV7-2	CASSPGQGSSYTF	TGTGCCAGCAGCCCAGGACAGGGAAGCAGCTACACCTTC
TRBJ1-3	NA	many	TRBV11-2	CASSSRGNTIYF	TGTGCCAGCAGCTCCAGGGGAAACACCATATATTTT
TRBJ1-4	NA	NA	TRBV12-3/TRBV12-4	CASSWAAGEKLFF	TGTGCCAGCAGTTGGGCAGCGGGTGAAAAACTGTTTTTT
TRBJ1-3	NA	few	TRBV6-5	CASSYGGDTSGDTIYF	TGTGCCAGCAGTTACGGTGGGGACACCTCTGGAGACACCATATATTTT
TRBJ1-1	NA	many	TRBV12-3/TRBV12-4	CASTPQSGDTEAFF	TGTGCCAGCACCCCCCAGTCGGGTGACACTGAAGCTTTCTTT
TRBJ1-1	NA	NA	TRBV5-6	CASRQAGATEAFF	TGTGCCAGCAGGCAAGCGGGGGCCACTGAAGCTTTCTTT
TRBJ1-6	NA	NA	TRBV6-1	CASTNSFNSPLHF	TGTGCCAGCACCAACAGTTTTAATTCACCCCTCCACTTT
TRBJ2-7	NA	NA	TRBV29-1	CSVVRDYEQYF	TGCAGCGTTGTCCGCGACTACGAGCAGTACTTC
TRBJ1-1	NA	NA	TRBV19	CASSIDRQLEAFF	TGTGCCAGTAGTATAGATCGGCAGCTGGAAGCTTTCTTT
TRBJ2-7	NA	many	TRBV20-1	CSARGVTGRQSYEQYF	TGCAGTGCTAGAGGTGTTACAGGTCGGCAATCCTACGAGCAGTACTTC
TRBJ1-6	NA	NA	TRBV6-1	CASSTGALYNSALHF	TGTGCCAGCAGTACGGGTGCGTTATATAATTCAGCCCTCCACTTT
TRBJ1-1	NA	many	TRBV5-1	CASSLSPGMNTEAFF	TGCGCCAGCAGCTTGTCTCCCGGAATGAACACTGAAGCTTTCTTT
TRBJ2-2	TRBD2	NA	TRBV27	CASRRTSGGAGSGELFF	TGTGCCAGCCGCCGGACTAGCGGGGGGGCCGGTTCCGGGGAGCTGTTTTTT
TRBJ2-1	NA	few	TRBV6-2/TRBV6-3	CASRTLDPPQFF	TGTGCCAGCAGGACTCTCGACCCCCCGCAGTTCTTC
TRBJ1-4	NA	NA	TRBV29-1	CSAGRGTNEKLFF	TGCAGCGCCGGCAGGGGTACTAATGAAAAACTGTTTTTT
TRBJ2-3	NA	NA	TRBV6-1	CASSEYSGAEDTQYF	TGTGCCAGCAGTGAGTACTCGGGGGCTGAAGATACGCAGTATTTT
TRBJ2-1	NA	once	TRBV6-2/TRBV6-3	CASRRAGSSYNEQFF	TGTGCCAGCAGGAGGGCAGGGAGCTCCTACAATGAGCAGTTCTTC
TRBJ2-5	TRBD2	NA	TRBV4-1	CASSQRTSLSQYF	TGCGCCAGCAGCCAACGGACTAGTTTGTCCCAGTACTTC
TRBJ2-5	NA	few	TRBV20-1	CSALKAEETQYF	TGCAGTGCGCTGAAAGCGGAAGAGACCCAGTACTTC
TRBJ2-5	NA	few	TRBV19	CASSIRLSGETQYF	TGTGCCAGTAGTATACGGTTGTCAGGGGAGACCCAGTACTTC